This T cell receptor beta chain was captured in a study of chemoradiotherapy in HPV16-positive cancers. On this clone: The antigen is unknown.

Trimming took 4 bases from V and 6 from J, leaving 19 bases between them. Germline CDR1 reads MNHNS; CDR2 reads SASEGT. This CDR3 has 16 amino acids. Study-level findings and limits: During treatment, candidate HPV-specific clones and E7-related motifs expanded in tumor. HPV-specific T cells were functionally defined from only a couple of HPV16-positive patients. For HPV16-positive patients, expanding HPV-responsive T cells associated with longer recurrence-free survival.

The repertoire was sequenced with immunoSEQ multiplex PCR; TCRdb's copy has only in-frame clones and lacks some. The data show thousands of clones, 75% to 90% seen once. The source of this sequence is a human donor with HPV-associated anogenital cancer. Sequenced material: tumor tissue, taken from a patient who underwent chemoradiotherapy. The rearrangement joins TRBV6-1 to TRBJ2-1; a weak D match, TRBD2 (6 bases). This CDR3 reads CASSAMDGRSGNEQFF. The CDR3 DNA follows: TGTGCCAGCAGTGCCATGGACGGGAGAAGTGGCAATGAGCAGTTCTTC.